This TCR beta chain was found in a study of T cells after yellow fever vaccination. The study's findings and limits: The secondary response was weaker but peaked faster, day 5 versus 15. Reappearance after the booster was seen for most primary-vaccination clones, at roughly 96% CD4 and 70% to 90% CD8.

With 5 bases removed from V and 4 bases from J, the gap between germline ends came to 8 bases. The CDR3 has 12 residues. Germline lookup yields CDR1 SGDLS and CDR2 YYNGEE. A word on this clonotype: Antigen unknown.

TCRdb reprocessed the 5' RACE reads with MiXCR, giving one entry per CDR3 protein. The sample holds 300,000 to 400,000 distinct CDR3 sequences, about 10% seen once. The V and J genes are TRBV9 and TRBJ2-3; D not resolved. This sequence was found in a man between 18 and 35 years old who received the YFV17D yellow fever vaccine. The sample was CD4+ T cells sorted from PBMCs, taken 45 days after the yellow fever booster vaccination. The CDR3 DNA sequence: TGTGCCAGCAGATTGAGCGCAGATACGCAGTATTTT. Residues: CASRLSADTQYF.